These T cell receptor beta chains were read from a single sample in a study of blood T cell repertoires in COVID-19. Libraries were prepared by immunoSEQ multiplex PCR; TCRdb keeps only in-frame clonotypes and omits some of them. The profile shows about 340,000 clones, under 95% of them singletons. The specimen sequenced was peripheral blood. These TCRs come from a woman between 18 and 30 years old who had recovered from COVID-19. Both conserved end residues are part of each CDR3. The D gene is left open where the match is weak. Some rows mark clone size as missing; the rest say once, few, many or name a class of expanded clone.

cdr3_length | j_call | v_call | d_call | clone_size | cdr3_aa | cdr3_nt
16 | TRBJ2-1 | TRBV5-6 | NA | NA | CASSLNGGAGYNEQFF | TGTGCCAGCAGCCTAAACGGAGGGGCCGGATACAATGAGCAGTTCTTC
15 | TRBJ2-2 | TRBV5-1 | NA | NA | CASSNTGIRTGELFF | TGCGCCAGCAGCAATACAGGGATCAGGACCGGGGAGCTGTTTTTT
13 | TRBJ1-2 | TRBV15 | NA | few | CATSREQVYGYTF | TGTGCCACCAGCAGAGAACAGGTCTATGGCTACACCTTC
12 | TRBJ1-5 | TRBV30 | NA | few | CAWNQGNQPQHF | TGTGCCTGGAATCAGGGTAATCAGCCCCAGCATTTT
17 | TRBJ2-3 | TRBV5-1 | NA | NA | CASSSGALGGTTDTQYF | TGCGCCAGCAGCTCCGGGGCCCTCGGCGGGACCACAGATACGCAGTATTTT
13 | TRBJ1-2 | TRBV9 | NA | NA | CASSPNGGSGYTF | TGTGCCAGCAGCCCCAACGGGGGGAGTGGCTACACCTTC
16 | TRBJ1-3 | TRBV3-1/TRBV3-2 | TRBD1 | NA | CASSQVIQGDGNTIYF | TGTGCCAGCAGCCAAGTTATCCAGGGGGACGGAAACACCATATATTTT
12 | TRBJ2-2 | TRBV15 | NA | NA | CATSQDYQELFF | TGTGCCACCAGCCAGGACTACCAGGAGCTGTTTTTT
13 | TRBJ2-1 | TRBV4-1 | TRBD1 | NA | CASGTGFLNEQFF | TGCGCCAGCGGGACAGGGTTTTTGAATGAGCAGTTCTTC
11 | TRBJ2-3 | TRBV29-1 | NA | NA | CSVETGNTQYF | TGCAGCGTTGAGACGGGGAATACGCAGTATTTT
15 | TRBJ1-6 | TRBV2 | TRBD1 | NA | CASSDYGQGNSPLHF | TGTGCCAGCAGTGATTACGGACAGGGTAATTCACCCCTCCACTTT
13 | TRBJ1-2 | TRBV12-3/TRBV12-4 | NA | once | CASMSVRNYGYTF | TGTGCCAGCATGAGCGTTAGGAACTATGGCTACACCTTC
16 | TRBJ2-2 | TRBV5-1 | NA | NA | CASSPLGGVVTGELFF | TGCGCCAGCAGCCCATTAGGGGGAGTGGTCACCGGGGAGCTGTTTTTT
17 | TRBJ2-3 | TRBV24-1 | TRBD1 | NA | CATSDPTGGAPGDTQYF | TGTGCCACCAGTGATCCCACAGGGGGCGCCCCCGGAGATACGCAGTATTTT
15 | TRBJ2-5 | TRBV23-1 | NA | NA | CASSPAGATQETQYF | TGCGCCAGCAGTCCTGCGGGGGCGACCCAAGAGACCCAGTACTTC
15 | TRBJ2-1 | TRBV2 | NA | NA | CASSEGRGFPHEQFF | TGTGCCAGCAGTGAAGGTAGGGGGTTCCCCCATGAGCAGTTCTTC